A single sample is the source of the 21 T cell receptor beta chains below, sequenced in a study of Ad26.COV2.S vaccination and SARS-CoV-2 variants. Clones were sequenced by immunoSEQ multiplex PCR, and TCRdb holds only the in-frame ones, with some missing. The table records about 400,000 clones, over 75% of them present only once. Stated treatment: roughly 19 received Ad26.COV2.S at low or high dose, single or two shots; about 5 received placebo; per-sample allocation not given. Samples came from day 63 after the first vaccine or placebo injection. The input for sequencing was peripheral blood, taken in a trial of Ad26.COV2.S vaccine versus placebo. The receptor source for this set is a person between 18 and 59 years old who received the Ad26.COV2.S COVID-19 vaccine or a placebo.

The gene calls are TRBV6-5 and TRBJ2-7; 9 bases are a match to TRBD2. The CDR3 is made up of 15 amino acids. V lost 6 bases and J lost 6; bases outside the gene matches: 12. Germline CDR1 is MNHEY and CDR2 is SVGAGI. The CDR3 DNA reads as TGTGCCAGCAGACCCCGAGTCCAGCGGGGGGTCGAGCAGTACTTC. Protein: CASRPRVQRGVEQYF.

This chain links TRBV2 with TRBJ2-7; D may match TRBD1 or TRBD2 (5 bases each). The CDR3 totals 13 residues. Germline CDR1 is SNHLY and CDR2 is FYNNEI. V was shortened by 9 bases and J by 2 bases, with 14 bases between the two germline ends. The CDR3 DNA reads TGTGCCAGTGGCCCTTTGGGGGCCTACGAGCAGTACTTC. Its translation is CASGPLGAYEQYF.

The V gene is TRBV25-1, the J gene TRBJ2-5; 8 bases fit TRBD1. The junction had 9 bases not matched to a gene; V was cut back by 3 bases and J by 6 bases. The CDR3 covers 15 residues. The germline V gene has CDR1 MGHDK and CDR2 SYGVNS. The CDR3, as DNA: TGTGCCAGCAGTGACAGGACAGGGTATCTGAAGACCCAGTACTTC. This codes for CASSDRTGYLKTQYF.

Here the CDR3 reads CASGTSWGNTEAFF. The CDR3, as DNA: TGTGCCAGCGGCACTTCTTGGGGAAACACTGAAGCTTTCTTT. The rearrangement joins TRBV5-4 to TRBJ1-1; no definite D call. Trimming took 7 bases from V and 2 from J, leaving 15 bases between them. The V gene's germline CDR1 is SGHNT and CDR2 YYREEE (reference sequence). There are 14 residues in the CDR3.

The genes are TRBV27 and TRBJ2-3; D unclear. CDR3 size: 13 residues. The V and J ends lost 4 bases and 4 bases respectively, with 9 bases between them. In germline, CDR1 is MNHEY, CDR2 SMNVEV (reference sequence). CDR3 nucleotide sequence: TGTGCCAGCAGTTCCGGGCCCCCAGATACGCAGTATTTT. It yields the protein CASSSGPPDTQYF.

The chain combines TRBV28 with TRBJ2-1; TRBD1 is a possible D gene (5 bases). Looked up from germline, CDR1 is MDHEN and CDR2 is SYDVKM. CDR3 length: 13 amino acids. Trimming cost V 5 bases and J 8 bases, with 13 bases left between them. CDR3 region: CASSGGALDEQFF. The CDR3 bases are TGTGCCAGCAGTGGTGGGGCACTCGATGAGCAGTTCTTC.

V gene TRBV7-3 combines with J gene TRBJ1-2; no definite D call. Per the germline V gene, CDR1 is SGHTA and CDR2 is FQGTGA. The CDR3 has 11 amino acids. Trimming pared 11 bases from V and 5 bases from J, leaving 12 bases between. Here the CDR3 DNA reads TGTGCCCCCTCTGCCGAATATGGCTACACCTTC. It codes for CAPSAEYGYTF.

About this clone itself: A much bigger clone sits one base away, suggesting this may be a read error. J is TRBJ2-7 and V is TRBV11-2, with 10 positions matching TRBD1. CDR3 length: 15 residues. Germline-derived CDR1 and CDR2 are SGHAT and FQNNGV. Trimming took 1 base from V and 2 from J; bases not matched to a gene: 2. The CDR3 bases are TGTGCCAGCAGCTTAGCCGGGACAGGGGCCTACGAGCAGTACTTC. The encoded protein is CASSLAGTGAYEQYF.

Concerning this clone: At one end the junction does not follow the germline gene, possibly because of a read error. V and J are TRBV7-2 and TRBJ2-7; 7 bases map to TRBD2. Germline loops: CDR1 SGHTA, CDR2 FQGNSA. CDR3 size: 15 residues. In DNA form, the CDR3 reads TGTGCCAGCAGCTTTGGTCGGGGGGACTCCCACGAGCAGTACTTC. This sequence encodes CASSFGRGDSHEQYF.

V usage is TRBV6-1 and J usage is TRBJ1-5; tentatively, D is TRBD1 (5 bases). The ends were cut back, 4 bases at V and 4 bases at J, with 17 bases in the middle. The CDR3 totals 16 residues. The germline CDR1 and CDR2 sequences are MNHNS and SASEGT. CDR3 amino acids: CASSGVIRVRNQPQHF. DNA of the CDR3: TGTGCCAGCAGTGGTGTAATCAGGGTACGGAATCAGCCCCAGCATTTT.

J is TRBJ1-6 and V is TRBV5-1; D remains ambiguous. Germline CDR1 reads SGHRS; CDR2 reads YFSETQ. CDR3 size: 14 residues. Trimming stripped 0 bases from V and 7 bases from J, with 8 bases between. The CDR3 loop reads CASSLGASNSPLHF. CDR3 DNA: TGCGCCAGCAGCTTGGGGGCCAGCAATTCACCCCTCCACTTT.

This clone was observed once. The V and J genes are TRBV4-3 and TRBJ2-5; 9 bases are a match to TRBD1. V dropped 0 bases and J dropped 5; count of bases not matched to a gene: 16. Looked up from germline, CDR1 is LGHNA and CDR2 is YSLEER. This CDR3 is 19 amino acids long. CDR3 protein: CASSQDSPGTGIMRETQYF. CDR3 sequence (DNA): TGCGCCAGCAGCCAAGACAGTCCCGGGACAGGGATCATGAGGGAGACCCAGTACTTC.

A single count supports this clone. The chain joins TRBV6-2 or TRBV6-3 to TRBJ1-4, with D possibly being TRBD1 (6 bases). CDR1 is MNHEY and CDR2 is SVGEGT in the germline V gene. Trimming cost V 0 bases and J 0 bases, with 17 bases left between them. There are 19 residues in the CDR3. CDR3 region: CASSYSGTRVLPTNEKLFF. The DNA for the CDR3 is TGTGCCAGCAGTTACTCCGGGACACGCGTCCTGCCAACTAATGAAAAACTGTTTTTT.

The gene calls are TRBV5-1 and TRBJ2-2; maybe TRBD2 (7 bases). CDR1 and CDR2 from the germline V gene are SGHRS and YFSETQ. Trimming cost V 4 bases and J 2 bases, with 18 bases left between them. This CDR3 region has 17 residues. The CDR3 DNA reads TGCGCCAGCAGCCCCCTTAGGGGGGGGACCAACACCGGGGAGCTGTTTTTT. Its translation: CASSPLRGGTNTGELFF.

This clone was observed once. This chain joins TRBV7-3 and TRBJ2-2, with 10 bases that match TRBD1. The CDR3 extends over 17 amino acids. Per germline, CDR1 SGHTA and CDR2 FQGTGA. Trimming removed 5 bases from V and 4 bases from J; junction bases left unmatched: 10. The CDR3, as DNA: TGTGCCAGCAGCCAAAGCCCGGGACAGGGGACCACCGGGGAGCTGTTTTTT. Protein: CASSQSPGQGTTGELFF. The full variable domain, its missing parts supplied by reference TRBV7-3 and TRBJ2-2, is GAGVSQTPSNKVTEKGKYVELRCDPISGHTALYWYRQSLGQGPEFLIYFQGTGAADDSGLPNDRFFAVRPEGSVSTLKIQRTERGDSAVYLCASSQSPGQGTTGELFFGEGSRLTVL.

J is TRBJ1-4 and V is TRBV4-1; 7 nucleotides match TRBD1. Germline CDR1 and CDR2: MGHRA and YSYEKL. This CDR3 contains 14 residues. Trimming removed 5 bases from V and 8 bases from J; junction bases left unmatched: 8. The CDR3 coding sequence is TGCGCCAGCAGCGTCAGGGGGTTTGGCGAAAAACTGTTTTTT. It yields the protein CASSVRGFGEKLFF.

The V and J genes are TRBV7-2 and TRBJ1-5; TRBD1 is a possible D gene (6 bases). The CDR3 is 14 residues long. Trimming removed 5 bases at V and 6 bases at J, with 14 bases between. Germline V gene sequence: CDR1 SGHTA, CDR2 FQGNSA. The CDR3 protein is CASSRGGVGQPQHF. The CDR3 DNA sequence: TGTGCCAGCAGCAGGGGGGGAGTCGGTCAGCCCCAGCATTTT.

This clone was seen just once. V gene TRBV5-1 combines with J gene TRBJ2-7; 9 nucleotides match TRBD1. This CDR3 region has 14 residues. The germline V gene has CDR1 SGHRS and CDR2 YFSETQ. Trimming cost V 4 bases and J 6 bases; bases outside gene matches: 8. The CDR3 nucleotides are TGCGCCAGCAGCATTGGACAGGGGTGGGGCGAGCAGTACTTC. Translating it yields CASSIGQGWGEQYF.

CDR3 protein: CASSGDSYNEQFF. The CDR3 DNA is TGTGCCAGCAGTGGGGACAGTTACAATGAGCAGTTCTTC. This sequence joins TRBV6-2 or TRBV6-3 and TRBJ2-1; 7 bases match TRBD1. Germline assignment: CDR1 MNHEY and CDR2 SVGEGT. The CDR3 is 13 residues long. The V gene end was trimmed by 5 bases and the J gene end by 4 bases; junction bases not matched to a gene: 2.

The chain uses TRBV7-2 and TRBJ2-1; D may match TRBD1 or TRBD2 (5 bases each). V dropped 0 bases and J dropped 10 bases, with 13 bases sitting between them. Germline V gene sequence: CDR1 SGHTA, CDR2 FQGNSA. CDR3 length equals 14 residues. The CDR3 loop is CASSLAPGPQEQFF. In DNA form, the CDR3 reads TGTGCCAGCAGCTTAGCCCCGGGACCCCAAGAGCAGTTCTTC.

The gene calls are TRBV5-1 and TRBJ2-2, with 9 bases matching TRBD1. This CDR3 has 14 residues. Trimming at V came to 4 bases and at J to 7 bases, leaving 5 bases not matched to a gene. Germline lookup yields CDR1 SGHRS and CDR2 YFSETQ. As DNA, the CDR3 is TGCGCCAGCAGCGGGACAGGGACCCTCGGGGAGCTGTTTTTT. It codes for CASSGTGTLGELFF.